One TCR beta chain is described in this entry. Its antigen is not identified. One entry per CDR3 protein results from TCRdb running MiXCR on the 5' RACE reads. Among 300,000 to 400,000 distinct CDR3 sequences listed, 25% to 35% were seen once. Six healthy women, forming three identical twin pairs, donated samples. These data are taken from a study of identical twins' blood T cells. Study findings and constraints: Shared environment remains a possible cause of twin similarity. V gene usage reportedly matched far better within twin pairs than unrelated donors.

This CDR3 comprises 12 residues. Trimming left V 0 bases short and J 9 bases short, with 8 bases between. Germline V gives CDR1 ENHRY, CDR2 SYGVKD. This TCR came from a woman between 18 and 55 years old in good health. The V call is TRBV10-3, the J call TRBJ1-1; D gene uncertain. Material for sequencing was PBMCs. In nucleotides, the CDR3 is TGTGCCATCAGTGAGTCAAGGGAGCAAGCTTTCTTT. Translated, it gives CAISESREQAFF.